The next 14 T cell receptor beta chains were all read from a single sample in a study of response to subunit inactivated influenza vaccine. TCRdb analysed the RT-PCR reads with MiXCR anew, one entry per CDR3 protein. The sample contains 500,000 to 600,000 distinct CDR3 sequences, 12% to 15% of which appear only once. The material sequenced was PBMCs from blood, taken about 11 days after vaccination. These TCRs come from a man aged 45-65 years who received an inactivated influenza vaccine.

The chain is built from TRBV25-1 and TRBJ1-5; TRBD1 is a possible D gene (6 bases). V lost 3 bases and J lost 3, with 12 bases in between. The CDR3 extends over 15 amino acids. CDR1 and CDR2 from the germline V gene are MGHDK and SYGVNS. The CDR3 DNA follows: TGTGCCAGCAGTGAGACAGGCTACTTCAATCAGCCCCAGCATTTT. Its protein product is CASSETGYFNQPQHF.

The chain joins TRBV30 to TRBJ2-6; TRBD1 agrees at 7 bases. CDR3 length: 16 residues. Germline CDR1 is GTSNPN and CDR2 is SVGIG (reference sequence). J was trimmed by 0 bases and V by 3 bases; bases with no gene match: 5. CDR3 nucleotides: TGTGCCTGGAGAACAGGGGAGTTCTCTGGGGCCAACGTCCTGACTTTC. It specifies CAWRTGEFSGANVLTF. The variable domain in full, completed from reference TRBV30 and TRBJ2-6, reads SQTIHQWPATLVQPVGSPLSLECTVEGTSNPNLYWYRQAAGRGLQLLFYSVGIGQISSEVPQNLSASRPQDRQFILSSKKLLLSDSGFYLCAWRTGEFSGANVLTFGAGSRLTVL.

The chain combines TRBV6-2 or TRBV6-3 with TRBJ2-1; weak D call: TRBD2 (6 bases). The V end lost 5 bases, the J end lost 6 bases, and 14 bases lay between the germline ends. The germline gives CDR1 MNHEY, CDR2 SVGEGT. CDR3 size: 14 residues. CDR3 amino acids: CASSGSSARNEQFF. The CDR3, as DNA: TGTGCCAGCAGTGGCTCTAGCGCACGCAATGAGCAGTTCTTC.

This clonotype was found a few times. The V and J genes are TRBV29-1 and TRBJ1-6; 8 positions agree with TRBD1. J lost 7 bases, V lost 3 bases, and 11 bases had no gene match. The CDR3 covers 16 residues. From germline, CDR1 is SQVTM and CDR2 ANQGSEA. Written as DNA, the CDR3 is TGCAGCGTTGAGCCCCGGACAGGGAGTCAAAATTCACCCCTCCACTTT. Translated: CSVEPRTGSQNSPLHF.

CDR3 nucleotide sequence: TGTGCCAGCAGTTACGTATTAAGGGGGCTTGGCGACACTGAAGCTTTCTTT. Residues: CASSYVLRGLGDTEAFF. This chain uses TRBV6-2 or TRBV6-3 with TRBJ1-1; 7 bases fit TRBD1. The CDR3 extends over 17 amino acids. The V and J ends lost 2 bases and 3 bases, in that order; junction bases with no gene match: 12. Looked up from germline, CDR1 is MNHEY and CDR2 is SVGEGT.

CDR3 nucleotide sequence: TGTGCCAGCAGCGTTTTCGAAGGGGTTCACTCCTACGAGCAGTACTTC. Protein sequence: CASSVFEGVHSYEQYF. This rearrangement joins TRBV2 to TRBJ2-7, with D possibly TRBD1 on 5 matching bases. The CDR3 runs 16 residues. CDR1 is SNHLY and CDR2 is FYNNEI in the germline V gene. V was pared by 6 bases and J by 0 bases, with 18 bases between.

V gene TRBV7-9 combines with J gene TRBJ2-5, with D unresolved. The CDR3 has 12 amino acids. V was pared by 8 bases and J by 7 bases, with 14 bases between. CDR1 and CDR2 from the germline V gene are SEHNR and FQNEAQ (reference sequence). This chain's CDR3 is CASESPPGTQYF. The CDR3 bases are TGTGCCAGCGAATCCCCGCCGGGGACCCAGTACTTC.

V and J are TRBV12-3 or TRBV12-4 and TRBJ2-7, with 11 bases matching TRBD2. This CDR3 has 14 amino acids. The junction had 4 bases not matched to a gene; V was cut back by 7 bases and J by 2 bases. The CDR3 protein is CASTLAGGPYEQYF. DNA for the CDR3: TGTGCCAGCACCCTAGCGGGAGGCCCCTACGAGCAGTACTTC.

The chain combines TRBV12-3 or TRBV12-4 with TRBJ2-5, with 8 bases lining up with TRBD1. J lost 5 bases, V lost 6 bases, and 8 bases had no gene match. The CDR3 length is 14 residues. CDR3 bases: TGTGCCAGCAGCAAGAACAGGGACAGGGAGACCCAGTACTTC. This codes for CASSKNRDRETQYF.

This clonotype was detected only a few times. V gene TRBV24-1 combines with J gene TRBJ2-2, with a weak D call TRBD2 (6 bases). The germline V gene has CDR1 KGHDR and CDR2 SFDVKD. Deletions cut 9 bases from V and 7 bases from J, with 20 bases between. The CDR3 covers 15 residues. This chain's CDR3 is CATLVRVADGGELFF. CDR3 sequence (DNA): TGTGCCACCCTAGTGAGAGTAGCGGATGGCGGGGAGCTGTTTTTT.

The rearrangement links TRBV30 to TRBJ2-3; D not certain. Per germline, CDR1 GTSNPN and CDR2 SVGIG (reference sequence). V shed 4 bases and J shed 0 bases, with 11 bases lying between them. The CDR3 has 14 amino acids. The DNA for the CDR3 is TGTGCCTGGAATCGGGTCACTAGCACAGATACGCAGTATTTT. This sequence encodes CAWNRVTSTDTQYF.

This clonotype was seen a few times. The V call is TRBV7-8, the J call TRBJ2-1, with D perhaps TRBD1 (6 bases). This CDR3 comprises 16 residues. With 5 bases removed from V and 0 bases from J, the gap between germline ends came to 14 bases. From germline, CDR1 is SGHVS and CDR2 FQNEAQ. CDR3 DNA sequence: TGTGCCAGCAGCAAGATCAGGGGCAGCTCCTACAATGAGCAGTTCTTC. It is translated as CASSKIRGSSYNEQFF.

The chain joins TRBV7-2 to TRBJ2-2, with 8 bases identical to TRBD1. The V gene end was trimmed by 1 base and the J gene end by 5 bases; junction bases not matched to a gene: 6. Germline assignment: CDR1 SGHTA and CDR2 FQGNSA. This CDR3 is 16 amino acids long. The CDR3: CASSLGQGAQTGELFF. DNA of the CDR3: TGTGCCAGCAGCTTAGGTCAGGGGGCCCAAACCGGGGAGCTGTTTTTT.

The chain employs TRBV7-2 and TRBJ2-7, with TRBD2 as a possible D gene (6 bases). V was clipped by 1 base and J by 11 bases, with 9 bases between them. Germline CDR1 is SGHTA and CDR2 is FQGNSA. The CDR3 has 11 amino acids. The CDR3: CASSLGGTEYF. The CDR3 nucleotides are TGTGCCAGCAGCTTAGGCGGGACCGAGTACTTC.